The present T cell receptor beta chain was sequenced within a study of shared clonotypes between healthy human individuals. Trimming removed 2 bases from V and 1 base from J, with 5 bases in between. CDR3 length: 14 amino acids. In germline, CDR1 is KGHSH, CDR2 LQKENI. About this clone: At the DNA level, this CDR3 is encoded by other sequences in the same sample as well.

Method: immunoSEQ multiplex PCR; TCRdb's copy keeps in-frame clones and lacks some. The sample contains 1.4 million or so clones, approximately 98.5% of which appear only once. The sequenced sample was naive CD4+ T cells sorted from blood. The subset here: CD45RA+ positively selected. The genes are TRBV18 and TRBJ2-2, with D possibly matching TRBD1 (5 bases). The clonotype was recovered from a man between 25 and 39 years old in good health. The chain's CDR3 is CASSPRGNTGELFF. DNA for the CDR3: TGTGCCAGCTCACCAAGGGGGAACACCGGGGAGCTGTTTTTT.